This T cell receptor (beta chain) was retrieved from a study of vaccination and CD4 T cells after COVID-19. The Oncomine TCR Beta short-read assay sequenced DNA from cultured CD4+ T cells. TCRdb fed the PCR reads into MiXCR, producing one record per CDR3 protein. The sample comprises 14,000 to 15,000 distinct CDR3 sequences, about 77% of which are singletons, and roughly 8.8% rests with the top ten. Remarks on this clonotype: Its antigen is currently unknown.

Trimming cost V 7 bases and J 3 bases, with 7 bases left between them. The CDR3 loop spans 13 amino acids. Treatment in this sample: approximately 10-day PBMC culture with coronavirus spike peptide pools or control peptides (ViraFEST assay). ViraFEST relied on peptide pools to expand antigen-specific T cells; the TCRs were sequenced afterward. Healthy vaccine recipients tested negative for nucleocapsid antibodies before and after vaccination, so had no prior SARS-CoV-2 infection. Half of the medium was exchanged for fresh IL-2 medium, first on day 3 and then on day 7. The sequencing used CD4+ T cells from blood, cultured in vitro, collected after SARS-CoV-2 vaccination. J is TRBJ1-6 and V is TRBV12-3 or TRBV12-4; weak D call: TRBD1 (5 bases). The TCR originated in a human donor who received a COVID-19 vaccine. The CDR3 region is CASTQGYNSPLHF. DNA of the CDR3: TGTGCCAGCACCCAGGGCTATAATTCACCCCTCCACTTT.